Listed here is a single T cell receptor beta chain. This sample was taken from a study of T cell repertoires in cytomegalovirus infection. TCRdb analysed the reads with MiXCR anew, one entry per CDR3 protein. The repertoire holds roughly 600,000 distinct CDR3 sequences, with 20% to 25% as singletons. CDR1 and CDR2 from the germline V gene are SGHAT and FQNNGV. The CDR3 sequence is 18 residues long. The J segment lost 0 bases and the V segment lost 4 bases, leaving 8 bases of the junction unmatched. This receptor was identified in a human donor in good health (CMV status not recorded). Some clones in this sample may be carry-over from other donors' samples. This sequence joins TRBV11-2 and TRBJ2-3; 12 nucleotides align to TRBD2. Sequenced material: CD8+ T cells from PBMCs. CDR3 protein: CASSSLAGGPLSTDTQYF. CDR3 coding DNA: TGTGCCAGCAGCTCCCTAGCGGGGGGGCCCCTAAGCACAGATACGCAGTATTTT.